This T cell receptor (beta chain) was recorded in a study of CXCR3-negative and CXCR3-positive naive CD8 T cells. Via 5' RACE with UMI labels, TRB cDNA libraries were prepared. TCRdb re-called the 5' RACE reads and shows each CDR3 protein once, DNA omitted. Its table lists about 62,000 distinct CDR3 sequences. Germline V gives CDR1 SQVTM, CDR2 ANQGSEA. The CDR3 runs 13 residues. Sequenced input: naive CXCR3- CD8+ T cells from blood. Subset here: CD45RO-CCR7+CD27+CD95- naive CD8+ T cells lacking CXCR3 (TNR3-). The clonotype originates from a human donor in good health. Some clones in this sample may be carry-over from other donors' samples. The genes are TRBV29-1 and TRBJ2-3; the TCRdb D gene call, TRBD2, has no DNA to confirm it. The CDR3 region is CSVEEGLTDTQYF.